This T cell receptor beta chain stems from a study of Ad26.COV2.S vaccination and SARS-CoV-2 variants. Study-level findings and limits: Non-spike TCR breadth did not differ much between vaccine and placebo recipients.

Comment on this clone: Its specificity is unknown.

Profiling relied on immunoSEQ multiplex PCR, and the TCRdb table lists in-frame clones only, not all of them. The sample yields under 300,000 clones, around nine tenths seen once. Noted treatment: about 20 received Ad26.COV2.S at low or high dose, single or two shots; 5 received placebo; per-sample allocation not given. The study sampled participants on day 63 after the first vaccine or placebo injection. Germline V lookup: CDR1 MGHRA, CDR2 YSYEKL. The CDR3 sequence is 16 residues long. Trimming cost V 8 bases and J 5 bases, with 22 bases left between them. Material: peripheral blood, obtained in a trial of Ad26.COV2.S vaccine versus placebo. This receptor was obtained from a person aged 18-60 years who received the Ad26.COV2.S COVID-19 vaccine or a placebo. The rearrangement joins TRBV4-1 to TRBJ2-1; perhaps TRBD2 as D (5 bases). This chain's CDR3 is CASLMMGGSMDNEQFF. The DNA for the CDR3 is TGCGCCAGCCTTATGATGGGCGGGTCGATGGACAATGAGCAGTTCTTC.